This is a list of T cell receptor beta chains from one sample in a study of esophageal squamous cell carcinoma under preoperative chemotherapy. TCRdb itself ran the PCR reads through MiXCR, one entry per CDR3 protein. The repertoire holds 30,000 or so distinct CDR3 sequences, with less than 65% as singletons. This sample was obtained from a patient given preoperative chemotherapy. The source is a human donor with esophageal squamous cell carcinoma. The donor label of this sample is uncertain. Both conserved end residues are part of each CDR3. The D gene is left open where the match is weak. Some rows mark clone size as missing; the rest say once, few, many or name a class of expanded clone.

NA TRBJ2-3 NA TRBV7-2 TGTGCCAGCAGCTTCCTGGACCAACCAGGGAATATTCAGTATTTC CASSFLDQPGNIQYF
NA TRBJ2-3 TRBD2 TRBV7-2 TGTGCCAGCAGAGTAGCGGGGGGTGACCCAGAGACGCAGTACTTT CASRVAGGDPETQYF
many TRBJ2-3 TRBD1 TRBV6-6 TGTGCCACCGGACAGGGAACAGATACGCAGTATTTT CATGQGTDTQYF
few TRBJ2-1 TRBD2 TRBV7-6 TGTGCCAGCAGCCCGAACCCCATACTAGCGGGAGCTAATAATGAGCAGTTCTTC CASSPNPILAGANNEQFF
NA TRBJ2-4 NA TRBV7-2 TGTGCCAGGAGCTTGGGGTGTGCCCAAAAGATCCAGTACTTC CARSLGCAQKIQYF
few TRBJ1-5 NA TRBV6-1 TGTGCCAGCGAAACGGTGAACAATCAGCCCCAGCATTTT CASETVNNQPQHF
many TRBJ2-3 NA TRBV6-1 TGTGCCAGCAATCGCCCCACAGATACGCAGTATTTT CASNRPTDTQYF
NA TRBJ2-3 NA TRBV11-3 TGTGCCAGCAGCGTGGGGGCCGGGGCCGGGAATGAAGATACCCAGTATTTT CASSVGAGAGNEDTQYF
many TRBJ2-5 TRBD1 TRBV6-1 TGTGCCAGCAGTGAATCGGGACAGGGATGGGGGGAGCAGTACTTC CASSESGQGWGEQYF
NA TRBJ2-3 TRBD1 TRBV10-3 TGTGCCATCAGTGAGGGGACAGGGGCCAAAGATATGCAGTATTTT CAISEGTGAKDMQYF
NA TRBJ1-2 TRBD1 TRBV28 TGTGCCAGCACGGACCGACAGGGATCCTATGGCTACACCTTC CASTDRQGSYGYTF
NA TRBJ2-7 NA TRBV7-8 TGTGCCAGCAGCGACCTGGGGGTGGGGGCCAAAGATACGCAGTACTTC CASSDLGVGAKDTQYF
many TRBJ2-5 TRBD1 TRBV6-2/TRBV6-3 TGTGCCAGCAGTTACGCCTTCGACAGGGTGACGAAGACCCAGTACTTC CASSYAFDRVTKTQYF
many TRBJ2-1 NA TRBV7-8 TGTGCCAGCAGCTTAATGTGGGGGTTGTCCTACAATGAGCAGTTCTTC CASSLMWGLSYNEQFF
many TRBJ1-1 NA TRBV12-3/TRBV12-4 TGTGCCAGCAGTTCCCTTTTAGCTGAAGCTTTCTTT CASSSLLAEAFF
NA TRBJ2-5 TRBD1 TRBV11-3 TGTGCCAGCAGCGGTGGACAGGGGCCGGGGGAGACCCAGTACTTC CASSGGQGPGETQYF
NA TRBJ2-2 TRBD1 TRBV6-1 TGTGCCAGCAGTGCAGGGACAGGGGCTCAAAACACCGGGGAGCTGTATTTT CASSAGTGAQNTGELYF
NA TRBJ2-5 NA TRBV10-3 TGTGCCATCAGTGAGTCTTGGGGGCAGCAAGAGACCCAGTACTTC CAISESWGQQETQYF
NA TRBJ2-7 NA TRBV7-2 TGTGCCAGCAGTACAAAGGGAGCAGAAAATACGCAGTACTTC CASSTKGAENTQYF
medium-sized TRBJ1-6 NA TRBV6-1 TGTGCCAGCAGTCGGGGCTCCGGGAATTCACCCCTCCACTTT CASSRGSGNSPLHF
NA TRBJ2-1 NA TRBV12-3/TRBV12-4 TGTGCCAGCAGTTTAAGACAGGCCAACCTCTACAATGAGCAGTTCTTC CASSLRQANLYNEQFF
NA TRBJ2-3 NA TRBV7-8 TGTGCCAGCAGCCCCGGGAGTAGCCGGGACCCAGATACGCAGTATTTC CASSPGSSRDPDTQYF
few TRBJ2-1 NA TRBV12-3/TRBV12-4 TGTGCCAGCAGCATGAGGACCTCCTACAATGAGCAGTTCTTC CASSMRTSYNEQFF
NA TRBJ2-3 NA TRBV7-8 TGTGGCAGGGGCTTAGGGGGGGGGGGCCCAGATACGCAGTATTTT CGRGLGGGGPDTQYF
NA TRBJ2-3 NA TRBV7-8 NA CASSFAAGTDTQYF
NA TRBJ2-7 NA TRBV28 TGTGCCAGCAGTTCCCCGGGGGGCCCTTCCTACAATGAGCAGTACTTC CASSSPGGPSYNEQYF
NA TRBJ2-4 TRBD2 TRBV12-3/TRBV12-4 TGTGCCAGCAGTACTACGGGGGGGGGAGCCACAAATACGCAGTACTTC CASSTTGGGATNTQYF
many TRBJ2-7 NA TRBV27 TGTGCCAGCAGTTTAGGCAAAGCGGGTTACGAGCAGTACTTC CASSLGKAGYEQYF
few TRBJ2-3 TRBD2 TRBV5-4 TGTGCCAGCAGCGGTACTGGACTAGCGGGGGGCACAGATACGCAGTATTTT CASSGTGLAGGTDTQYF
NA TRBJ2-1 TRBD1 TRBV7-3 TGTGCCAGCAGCTTTGACAGGGGATACAATGAGCAGTTCTTC CASSFDRGYNEQFF
NA TRBJ1-5 NA TRBV5-1 TGCGCCAGCAGCCCCGGGACGGTGGGCAATCAGCCCCAGCATTTT CASSPGTVGNQPQHF
NA TRBJ2-5 TRBD2 TRBV7-2 TGTGCCAGCAGCTTAACTAGCGGGGGGGCCCATGGCACCCAGTACTTC CASSLTSGGAHGTQYF
medium-sized TRBJ2-3 NA TRBV7-2 TGTGCCAGCAGCTTACAGCGTAGCACAGATACGCAGTATTTT CASSLQRSTDTQYF
NA TRBJ1-1 TRBD1 TRBV15 TGTGCCACCAGCAGAATAGTGGGACAGGGGTACACTGAAGCTTTCTTT CATSRIVGQGYTEAFF